This T cell receptor beta chain derives from a study of T cell changes during pregnancy in multiple sclerosis. The CDR3 has 15 amino acids. Germline V gives CDR1 SGHTA, CDR2 FQGNSA. J lost 9 bases, V lost 3 bases, and 10 bases had no gene match. TCRdb's table, derived via immunoSEQ multiplex PCR, lists solely in-frame clones and lacks some. The sample includes about 42,000 clones, 75% to 95% of them seen just once. The receptor comes from a female donor in good health, enrolled as a control in a pregnancy study. The sequencing used CD4+ T cells from peripheral blood mononuclear cells, collected in the second trimester of pregnancy. The chain couples TRBV7-2 to TRBJ2-1, with 8 positions matching TRBD2. CDR3 nucleotides: TGTGCCAGCAGCTTTCGGGGGGGGATTCTCGGTGAGCAGTTCTTC. Its protein product is CASSFRGGILGEQFF.